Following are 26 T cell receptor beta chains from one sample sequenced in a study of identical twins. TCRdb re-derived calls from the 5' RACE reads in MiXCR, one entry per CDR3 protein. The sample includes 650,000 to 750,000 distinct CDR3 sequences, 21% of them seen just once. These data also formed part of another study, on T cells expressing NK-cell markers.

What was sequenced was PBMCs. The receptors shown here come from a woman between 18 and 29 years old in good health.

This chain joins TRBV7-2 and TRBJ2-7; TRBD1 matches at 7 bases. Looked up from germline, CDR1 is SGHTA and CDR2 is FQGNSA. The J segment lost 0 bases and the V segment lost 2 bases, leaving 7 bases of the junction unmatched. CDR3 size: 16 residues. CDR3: CASSLYWDSRSYEQYF. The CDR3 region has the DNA TGTGCCAGCAGCTTATATTGGGACAGTCGCTCCTACGAGCAGTACTTC.

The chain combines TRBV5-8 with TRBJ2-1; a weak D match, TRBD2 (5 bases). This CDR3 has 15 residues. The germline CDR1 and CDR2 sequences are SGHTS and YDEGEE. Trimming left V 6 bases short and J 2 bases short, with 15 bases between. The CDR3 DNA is TGTGCCAGCAAAGCCAGCGGCGGAGCCTACAATGAGCAGTTCTTC. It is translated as CASKASGGAYNEQFF.

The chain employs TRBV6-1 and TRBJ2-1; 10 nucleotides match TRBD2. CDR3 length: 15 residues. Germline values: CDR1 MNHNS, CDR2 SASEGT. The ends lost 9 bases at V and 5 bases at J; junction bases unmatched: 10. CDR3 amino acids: CASSSLAGDNNEQFF. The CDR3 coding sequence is TGTGCCAGTTCGTCCCTAGCGGGGGATAACAATGAGCAGTTCTTC.

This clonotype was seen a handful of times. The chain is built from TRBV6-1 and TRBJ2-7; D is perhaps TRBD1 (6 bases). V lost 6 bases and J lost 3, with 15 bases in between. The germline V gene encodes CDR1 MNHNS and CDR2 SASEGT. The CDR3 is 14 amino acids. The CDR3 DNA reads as TGTGCCAGCAGGGCCGGGACACAAATCTACGAGCAGTACTTC. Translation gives CASRAGTQIYEQYF.

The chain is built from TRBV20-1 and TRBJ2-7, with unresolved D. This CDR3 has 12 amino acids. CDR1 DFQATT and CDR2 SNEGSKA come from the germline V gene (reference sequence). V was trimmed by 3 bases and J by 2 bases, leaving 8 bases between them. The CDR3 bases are TGCAGTGCTAGCCCGGTAGCCTACGAGCAGTACTTC. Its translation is CSASPVAYEQYF.

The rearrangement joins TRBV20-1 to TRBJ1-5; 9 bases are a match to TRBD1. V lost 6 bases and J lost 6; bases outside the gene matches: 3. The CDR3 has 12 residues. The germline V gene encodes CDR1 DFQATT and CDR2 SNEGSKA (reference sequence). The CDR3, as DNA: TGCAGTGCGGGACAGGGAGCTCAGCCCCAGCATTTT. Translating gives CSAGQGAQPQHF.

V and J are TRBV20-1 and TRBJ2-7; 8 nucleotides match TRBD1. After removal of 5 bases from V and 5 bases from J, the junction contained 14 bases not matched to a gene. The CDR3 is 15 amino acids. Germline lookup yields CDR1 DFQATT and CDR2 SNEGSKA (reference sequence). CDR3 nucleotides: TGCAGTGCTCCCTCCTGGACAGGGCCTCTCGACGAGCAGTACTTC. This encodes CSAPSWTGPLDEQYF.

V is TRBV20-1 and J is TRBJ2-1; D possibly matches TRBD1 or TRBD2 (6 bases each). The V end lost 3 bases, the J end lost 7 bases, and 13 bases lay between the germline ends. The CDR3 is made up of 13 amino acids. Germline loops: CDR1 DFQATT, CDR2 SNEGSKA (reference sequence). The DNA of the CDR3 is TGCAGTGCTAGGCCTTGGGGGGCTAATGAGCAGTTCTTC. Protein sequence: CSARPWGANEQFF.

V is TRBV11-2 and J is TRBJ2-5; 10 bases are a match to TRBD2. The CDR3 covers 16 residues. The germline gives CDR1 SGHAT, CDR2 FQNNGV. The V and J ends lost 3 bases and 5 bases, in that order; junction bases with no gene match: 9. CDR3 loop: CASSFGAGGPMETQYF. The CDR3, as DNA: TGTGCCAGCAGCTTTGGAGCGGGAGGGCCTATGGAGACCCAGTACTTC.

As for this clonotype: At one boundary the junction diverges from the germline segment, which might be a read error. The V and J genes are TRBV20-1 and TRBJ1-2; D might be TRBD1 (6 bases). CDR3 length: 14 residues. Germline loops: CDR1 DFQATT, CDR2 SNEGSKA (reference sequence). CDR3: CRHAGEGLNYGYTF. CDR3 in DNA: TGCAGACACGCAGGGGAGGGGTTAAACTATGGCTACACTTTC.

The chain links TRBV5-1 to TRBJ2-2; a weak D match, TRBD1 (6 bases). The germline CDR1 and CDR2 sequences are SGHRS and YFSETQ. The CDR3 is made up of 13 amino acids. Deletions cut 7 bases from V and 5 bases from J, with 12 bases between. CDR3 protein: CASAGARTGELFF. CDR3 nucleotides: TGCGCCAGCGCAGGGGCACGAACCGGGGAGCTGTTTTTT.

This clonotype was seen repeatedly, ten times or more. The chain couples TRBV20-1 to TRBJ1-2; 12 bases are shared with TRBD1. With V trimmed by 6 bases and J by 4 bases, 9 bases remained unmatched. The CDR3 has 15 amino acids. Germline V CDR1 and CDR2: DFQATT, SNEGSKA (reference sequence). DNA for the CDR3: TGCAGTGCAGCCCCGGGACAGGGGGCGGCCTATGGCTACACCTTC. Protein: CSAAPGQGAAYGYTF.

The CDR3 bases are TGCGCCAGCCCCGAAGCAGTTTCGCGAAAACTGTTTTTT. This gives the protein CASPEAVSRKLFF. The gene calls are TRBV23-1 and TRBJ1-4, with D unresolved. TRBV23-1 falls under the ORF class, with uncertain function. Trimming removed 8 bases from V and 10 bases from J, with 17 bases in between. The CDR3 runs to 13 residues.

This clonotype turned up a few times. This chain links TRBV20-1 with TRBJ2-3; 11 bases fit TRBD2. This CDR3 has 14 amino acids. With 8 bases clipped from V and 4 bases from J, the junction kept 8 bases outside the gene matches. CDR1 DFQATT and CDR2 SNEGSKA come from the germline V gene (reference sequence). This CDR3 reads CSTRGSGRADTQYF. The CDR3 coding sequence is TGCAGTACCCGGGGTAGCGGGAGGGCAGATACGCAGTATTTT.

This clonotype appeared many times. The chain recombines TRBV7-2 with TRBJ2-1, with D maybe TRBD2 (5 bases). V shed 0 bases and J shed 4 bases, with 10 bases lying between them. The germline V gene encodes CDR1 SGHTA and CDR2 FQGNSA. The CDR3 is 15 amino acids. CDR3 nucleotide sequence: TGTGCCAGCAGCTTAGCCGGAGGACTTTACAATGAGCAGTTCTTC. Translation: CASSLAGGLYNEQFF.

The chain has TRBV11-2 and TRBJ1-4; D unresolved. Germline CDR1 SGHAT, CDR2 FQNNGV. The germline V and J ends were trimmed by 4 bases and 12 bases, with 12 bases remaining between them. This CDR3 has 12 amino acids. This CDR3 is CASSYGSSELFF. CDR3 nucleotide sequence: TGTGCCAGCAGCTACGGGAGTTCGGAACTGTTTTTT.

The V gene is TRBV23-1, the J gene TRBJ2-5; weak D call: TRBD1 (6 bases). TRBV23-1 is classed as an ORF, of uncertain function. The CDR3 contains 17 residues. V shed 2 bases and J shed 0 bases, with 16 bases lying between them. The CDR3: CASSQVVRQGYQETQYF. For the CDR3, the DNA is TGCGCCAGCAGTCAAGTGGTCCGGCAGGGGTACCAAGAGACCCAGTACTTC.

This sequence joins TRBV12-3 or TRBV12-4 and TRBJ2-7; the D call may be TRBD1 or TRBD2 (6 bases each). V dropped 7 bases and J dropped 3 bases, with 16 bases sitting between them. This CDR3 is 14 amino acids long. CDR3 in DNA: TGTGCCAGCACTCCACGGGGGCAGGGCTACGAGCAGTACTTC. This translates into CASTPRGQGYEQYF.

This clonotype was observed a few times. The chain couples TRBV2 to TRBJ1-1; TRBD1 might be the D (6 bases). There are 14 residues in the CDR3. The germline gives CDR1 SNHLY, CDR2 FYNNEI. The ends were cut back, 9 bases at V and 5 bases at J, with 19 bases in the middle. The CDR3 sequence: CASSRDTLGTEAFF. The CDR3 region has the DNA TGTGCCAGTTCAAGGGACACCTTAGGGACTGAAGCTTTCTTT. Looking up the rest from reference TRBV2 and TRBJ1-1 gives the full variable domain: EPEVTQTPSHQVTQMGQEVILRCVPISNHLYFYWYRQILGQKVEFLVSFYNNEISEKSEIFDDQFSVERPDGSNFTLKIRSTKLEDSAMYFCASSRDTLGTEAFFGQGTRLTVV.

CDR3 residues: CASSYQQGYEQYF. CDR3 coding DNA: TGTGCCAGCAGTTATCAACAGGGCTACGAGCAGTACTTC. The chain recombines TRBV25-1 with TRBJ2-7; tentative D call: TRBD1 (6 bases). In germline, CDR1 is MGHDK, CDR2 SYGVNS. Trimming left V 5 bases short and J 3 bases short, with 11 bases between. The CDR3 length is 13 residues.

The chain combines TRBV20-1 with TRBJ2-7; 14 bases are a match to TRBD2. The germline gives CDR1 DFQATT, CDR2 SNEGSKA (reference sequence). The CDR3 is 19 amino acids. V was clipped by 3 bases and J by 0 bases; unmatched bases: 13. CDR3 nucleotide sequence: TGCAGTGCTAGGAAATATGGGACTAGCGGGGGCCTATCCTCCTACGAGCAGTACTTC. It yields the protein CSARKYGTSGGLSSYEQYF.

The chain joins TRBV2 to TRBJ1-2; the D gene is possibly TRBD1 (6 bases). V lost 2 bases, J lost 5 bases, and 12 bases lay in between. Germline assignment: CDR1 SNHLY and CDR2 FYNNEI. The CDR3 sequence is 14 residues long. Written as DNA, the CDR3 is TGTGCCAGCAGTGAATGGGACACCCCTTATGGCTACACCTTC. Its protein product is CASSEWDTPYGYTF.

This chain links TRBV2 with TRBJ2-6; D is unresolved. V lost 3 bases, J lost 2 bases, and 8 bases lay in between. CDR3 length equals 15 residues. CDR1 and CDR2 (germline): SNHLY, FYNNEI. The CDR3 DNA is TGTGCCAGCAGTGATGGTAACCCTGGGGCCAACGTCCTGACTTTC. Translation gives CASSDGNPGANVLTF.

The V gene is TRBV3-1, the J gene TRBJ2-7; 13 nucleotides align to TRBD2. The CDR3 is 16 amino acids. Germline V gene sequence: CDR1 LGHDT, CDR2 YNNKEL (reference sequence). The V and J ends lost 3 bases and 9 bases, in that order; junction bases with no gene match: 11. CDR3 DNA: TGTGCCAGCAGCCACCTCGGGACTAGCGGGATCGAAGGGCAGTACTTC. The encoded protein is CASSHLGTSGIEGQYF.

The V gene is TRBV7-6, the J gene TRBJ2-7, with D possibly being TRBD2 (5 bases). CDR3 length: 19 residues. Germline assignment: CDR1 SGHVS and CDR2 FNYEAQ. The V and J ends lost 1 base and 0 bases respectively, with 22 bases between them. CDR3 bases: TGTGCCAGCAGCTTAGGCCCAGATCGGAGGCAGGCATCCTCCTACGAGCAGTACTTC. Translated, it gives CASSLGPDRRQASSYEQYF.

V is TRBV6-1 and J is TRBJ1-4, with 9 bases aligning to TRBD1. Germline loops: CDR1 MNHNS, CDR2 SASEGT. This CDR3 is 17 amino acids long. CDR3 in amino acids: CASAGQGGVQLGEKLFF. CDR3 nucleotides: TGTGCGAGCGCGGGACAGGGAGGGGTACAATTGGGTGAAAAACTGTTTTTT.